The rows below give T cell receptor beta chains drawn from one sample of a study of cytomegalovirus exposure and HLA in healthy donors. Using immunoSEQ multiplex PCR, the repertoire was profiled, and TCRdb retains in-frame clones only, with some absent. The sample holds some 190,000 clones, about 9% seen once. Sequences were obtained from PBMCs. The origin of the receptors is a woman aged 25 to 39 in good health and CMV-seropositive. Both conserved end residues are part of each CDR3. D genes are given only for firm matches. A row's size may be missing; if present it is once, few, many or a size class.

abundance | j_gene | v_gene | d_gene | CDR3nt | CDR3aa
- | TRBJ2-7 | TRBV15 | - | TGTGCCACCAGCAGAGATGGAGGGGCAGGGAACGAGCAGTACTTC | CATSRDGGAGNEQYF
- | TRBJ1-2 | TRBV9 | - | TGTGCCAGCAGCGGAGCCGGCGGGGCCTATGGCTACACCTTC | CASSGAGGAYGYTF
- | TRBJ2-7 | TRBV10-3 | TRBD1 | TGTGCCATCAGTAGAGGGACAGATGGGGGTAATGCGTTTTACGAGCAGTACTTC | CAISRGTDGGNAFYEQYF
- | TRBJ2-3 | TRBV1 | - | TGCACCAGCAGCCATCCAGGGGCGGGAGAAGGTCCAGATACGCAGTATTTT | CTSSHPGAGEGPDTQYF
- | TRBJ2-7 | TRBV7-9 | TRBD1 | TGTGCCAGCAGCCCTCGGACAGGGACTGGCGAGCAGTACTTC | CASSPRTGTGEQYF
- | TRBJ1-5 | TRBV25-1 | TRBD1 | TGTGCCAGCAGTTGGGACAGGGGATTCGATCAGCCCCAGCATTTT | CASSWDRGFDQPQHF
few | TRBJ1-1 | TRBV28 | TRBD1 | TGTGCCAGCATCTCAGGGGGCGGGGGCCCGCAGCCTGAAGCTTTCTTT | CASISGGGGPQPEAFF
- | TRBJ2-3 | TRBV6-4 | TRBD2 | TGTGCCAGCAGTTTACTAGCGGGAGTGCTTGTAGATACGCAGTATTTT | CASSLLAGVLVDTQYF
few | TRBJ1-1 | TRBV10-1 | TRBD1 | TGCGCCAGCAGTGAATTCAGGGGGCTTGAAGCTTTCTTT | CASSEFRGLEAFF
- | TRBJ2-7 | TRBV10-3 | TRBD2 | TGTGCCATCAGGGCATCCGGGGGGGCCTACGAGCAGTACTTC | CAIRASGGAYEQYF
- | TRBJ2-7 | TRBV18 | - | TGTGCCAGCTCACCAGGGGCCCTTTCCTACGAGCAGTACTTC | CASSPGALSYEQYF
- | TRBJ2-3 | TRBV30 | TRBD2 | TGTGCCTGGAGTGGTGGCGGGAGGGGTACGCAGTATTTT | CAWSGGGRGTQYF
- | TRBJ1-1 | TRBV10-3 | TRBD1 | TGTGCCATCAGTGAGGAGTGGGACAGTGAAGCTTTCTTT | CAISEEWDSEAFF
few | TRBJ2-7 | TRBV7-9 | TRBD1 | TGTGCCAGCAGCCAACAGGGGGCCGTCTACGAGCAGTACTTC | CASSQQGAVYEQYF
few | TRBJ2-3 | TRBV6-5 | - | TGTGCCAGCAGTTACCAAAGGGAGTACGGGGATACGCAGTATTTT | CASSYQREYGDTQYF
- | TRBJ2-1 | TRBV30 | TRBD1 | TGTGCCTGGCAGCTGGGACAGGGGATGAACAATGAGCAGTTCTTC | CAWQLGQGMNNEQFF
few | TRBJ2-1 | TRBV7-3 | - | TGTGCCAGCAGCCCATTTCAGGCCTTCTACAATGAGCAGTTCTTC | CASSPFQAFYNEQFF
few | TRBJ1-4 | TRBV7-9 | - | TGTGCCAGCAGCTTAGTGGGGGGGATAGATGAAAAACTGTTTTTT | CASSLVGGIDEKLFF
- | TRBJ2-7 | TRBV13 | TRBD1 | TGTGCCAGCAGCTTAGCGGACAGGGCCTACGAGCAGTACTTC | CASSLADRAYEQYF
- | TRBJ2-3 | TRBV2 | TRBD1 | TGTGCCAGCAGTGAACAGGGGACAGGGCTAGATACGCAGTATTTT | CASSEQGTGLDTQYF
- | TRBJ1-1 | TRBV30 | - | TGTGCCTTGAAGAGAGTGAACACTGAAGCTTTCTTT | CALKRVNTEAFF
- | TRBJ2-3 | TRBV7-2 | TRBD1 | TGTGCCAGCAGCTTATCCGGGACAGGGGGCACAGATACGCAGTATTTT | CASSLSGTGGTDTQYF
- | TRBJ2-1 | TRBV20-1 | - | TGCAGTGTTAGACTCGACAATGAGCAGTTCTTC | CSVRLDNEQFF
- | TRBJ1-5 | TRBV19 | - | TGTGCCAGTACCGGGGGGAGGTATAGCAATCAGCCCCAGCATTTT | CASTGGRYSNQPQHF
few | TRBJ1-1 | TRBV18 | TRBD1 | TGTGCCAGCTCACCGGGACAGGGCACTGAAGCTTTCTTT | CASSPGQGTEAFF
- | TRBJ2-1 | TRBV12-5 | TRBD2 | TGTGCTAGTGGTTTGGTGGTGACTAGCGGGTTCGGCTCCTACAATGAGCAGTTCTTC | CASGLVVTSGFGSYNEQFF
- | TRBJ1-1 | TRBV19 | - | TGTGCCAGTAGTATGACAGCAATGAACACTGAAGCTTTCTTT | CASSMTAMNTEAFF
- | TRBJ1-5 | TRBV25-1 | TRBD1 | TGTGCCAGCAGTGGTCCAGGGGGAGGCAATCAGCCCCAGCATTTT | CASSGPGGGNQPQHF
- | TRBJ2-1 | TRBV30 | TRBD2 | TGTGCCTGGAGTGGAGTAACTAGCGGGGGGCATTACAATGAGCAGTTCTTC | CAWSGVTSGGHYNEQFF
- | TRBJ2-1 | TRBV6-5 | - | TGTGCCAGCAGTTTTGACAGGAGCTCCTACAATGAGCAGTTCTTC | CASSFDRSSYNEQFF
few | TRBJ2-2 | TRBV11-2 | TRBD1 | TGTGCCAGCAGCTTAGATATAGGACAGGGGGCGGCCGGGGAGCTGTTTTTT | CASSLDIGQGAAGELFF